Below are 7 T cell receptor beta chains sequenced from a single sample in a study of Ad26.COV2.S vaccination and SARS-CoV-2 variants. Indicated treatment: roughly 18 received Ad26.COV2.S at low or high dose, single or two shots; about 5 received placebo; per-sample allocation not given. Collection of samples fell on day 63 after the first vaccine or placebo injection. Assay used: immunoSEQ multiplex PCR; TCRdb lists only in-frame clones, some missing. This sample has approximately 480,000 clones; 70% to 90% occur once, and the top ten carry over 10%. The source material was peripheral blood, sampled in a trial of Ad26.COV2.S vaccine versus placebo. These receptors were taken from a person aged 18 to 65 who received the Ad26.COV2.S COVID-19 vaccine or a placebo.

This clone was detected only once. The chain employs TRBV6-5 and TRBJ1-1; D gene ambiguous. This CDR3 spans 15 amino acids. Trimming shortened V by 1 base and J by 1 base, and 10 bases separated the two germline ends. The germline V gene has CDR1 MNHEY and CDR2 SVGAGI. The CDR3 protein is CASSYLGSENTEAFF. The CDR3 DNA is TGTGCCAGCAGTTACTTGGGCAGCGAGAACACTGAAGCTTTCTTT.

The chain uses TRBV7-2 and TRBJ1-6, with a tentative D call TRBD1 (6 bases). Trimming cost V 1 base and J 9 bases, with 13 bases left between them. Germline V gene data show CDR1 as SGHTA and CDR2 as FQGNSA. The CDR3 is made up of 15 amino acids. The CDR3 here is CASSLDAGGGSPLHF. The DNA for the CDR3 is TGTGCCAGCAGCTTAGATGCGGGGGGCGGTTCACCCCTCCACTTT.

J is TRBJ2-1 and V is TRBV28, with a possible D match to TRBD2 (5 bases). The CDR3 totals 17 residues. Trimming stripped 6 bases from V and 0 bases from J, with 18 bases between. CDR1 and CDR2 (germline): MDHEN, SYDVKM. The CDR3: CASSSLGLEGSYNEQFF. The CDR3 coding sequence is TGTGCCAGCAGCTCTTTGGGCCTCGAGGGCTCCTACAATGAGCAGTTCTTC.

The DNA of the CDR3 is TGTGCCAGCAGTCAAGGGTCACTCGTCGCTTTCTTT. It is translated as CASSQGSLVAFF. V gene TRBV28 combines with J gene TRBJ1-1; D not certain. This CDR3 spans 12 amino acids. V was pared by 5 bases and J by 11 bases, with 15 bases between. Germline V lookup: CDR1 MDHEN, CDR2 SYDVKM. The whole variable domain, remainder taken from reference TRBV28 and TRBJ1-1, is DVKVTQSSRYLVKRTGEKVFLECVQDMDHENMFWYRQDPGLGLRLIYFSYDVKMKEKGDIPEGYSVSREKKERFSLILESASTNQTSMYLCASSQGSLVAFFGQGTRLTVV.

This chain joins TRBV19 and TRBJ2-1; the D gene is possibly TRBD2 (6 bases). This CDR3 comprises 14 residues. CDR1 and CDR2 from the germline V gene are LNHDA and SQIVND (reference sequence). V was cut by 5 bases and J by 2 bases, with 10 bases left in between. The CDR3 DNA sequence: TGTGCCAGTAGTTTCGGCGGGACCTACAATGAGCAGTTCTTC. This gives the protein CASSFGGTYNEQFF.

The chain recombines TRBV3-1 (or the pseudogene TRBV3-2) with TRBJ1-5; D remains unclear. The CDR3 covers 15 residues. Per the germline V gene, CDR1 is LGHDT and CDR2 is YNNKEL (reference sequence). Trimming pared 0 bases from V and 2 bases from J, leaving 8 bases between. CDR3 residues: CASSQDPAGNQPQHF. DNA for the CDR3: TGTGCCAGCAGCCAAGACCCGGCGGGCAATCAGCCCCAGCATTTT.

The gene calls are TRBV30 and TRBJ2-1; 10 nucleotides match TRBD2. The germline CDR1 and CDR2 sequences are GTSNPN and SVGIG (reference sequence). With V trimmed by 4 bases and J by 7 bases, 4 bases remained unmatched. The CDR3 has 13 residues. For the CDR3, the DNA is TGTGCCTGGACTAGCGGGAGTTTGAATGAGCAGTTCTTC. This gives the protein CAWTSGSLNEQFF.